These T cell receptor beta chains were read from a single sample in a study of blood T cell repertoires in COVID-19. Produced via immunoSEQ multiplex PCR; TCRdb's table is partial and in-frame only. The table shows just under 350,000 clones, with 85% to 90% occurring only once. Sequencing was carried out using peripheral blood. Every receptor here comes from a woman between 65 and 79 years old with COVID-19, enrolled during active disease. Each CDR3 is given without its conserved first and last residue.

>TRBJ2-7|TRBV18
ASSPRQSYSYEQY
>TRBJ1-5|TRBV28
ASSLGRNSNQPQH
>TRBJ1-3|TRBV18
ASSPQGAGNTIY
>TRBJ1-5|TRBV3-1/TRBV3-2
ASSQAGFNQPQH
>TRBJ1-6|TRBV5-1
ASPLQLPRVGSSYNSPLH
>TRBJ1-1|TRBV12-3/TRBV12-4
ATKDSLNTEAF
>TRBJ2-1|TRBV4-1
ASSQVYQGDNEQF
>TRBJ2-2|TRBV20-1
SASLQGAGGELF
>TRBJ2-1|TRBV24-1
ATSDRDSSYNEQF
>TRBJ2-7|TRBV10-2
ASFIPTGTYEQY
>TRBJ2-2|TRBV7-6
ASSWKQGAFGELF
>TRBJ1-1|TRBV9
ASSIEGGLRWNTEAF
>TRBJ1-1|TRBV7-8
ASSFRVSEAF
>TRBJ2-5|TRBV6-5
ASSYSAGQETQY
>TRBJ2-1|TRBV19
ASQPTGQGYNEQF
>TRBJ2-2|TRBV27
ASSPKGLAGELF
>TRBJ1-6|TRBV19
ASTDRGESGSPLH
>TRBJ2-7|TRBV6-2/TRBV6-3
ASSKPLAGGLEQY
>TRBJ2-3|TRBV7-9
ASSYAADTQY
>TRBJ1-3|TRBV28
ASSSWALPGNTIY
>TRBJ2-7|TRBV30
AWSVLSGYSYEQY
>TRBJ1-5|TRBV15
ATSLLDRGNQPQH
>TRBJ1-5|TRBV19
ATAWTGGTLWEVIGQPQH
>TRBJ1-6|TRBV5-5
ASSLLPTGVDSPLH